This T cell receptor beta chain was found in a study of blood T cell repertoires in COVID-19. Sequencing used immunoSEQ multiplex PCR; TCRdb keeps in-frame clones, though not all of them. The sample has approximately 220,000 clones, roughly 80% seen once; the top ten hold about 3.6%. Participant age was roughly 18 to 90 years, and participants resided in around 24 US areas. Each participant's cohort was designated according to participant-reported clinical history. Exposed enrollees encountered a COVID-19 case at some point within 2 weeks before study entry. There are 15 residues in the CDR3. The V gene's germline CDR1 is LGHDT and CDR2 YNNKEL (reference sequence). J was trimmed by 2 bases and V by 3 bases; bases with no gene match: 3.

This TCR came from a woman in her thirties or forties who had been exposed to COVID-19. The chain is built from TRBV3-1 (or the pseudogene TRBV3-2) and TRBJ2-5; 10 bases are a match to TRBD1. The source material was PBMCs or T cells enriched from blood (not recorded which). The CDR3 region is CASSQGTGEQETQYF. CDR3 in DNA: TGTGCCAGCAGCCAGGGGACAGGGGAACAAGAGACCCAGTACTTC.